The 24 T cell receptor beta chains given below trace back to one sample, sequenced in a study of CD8 T cells in Susac syndrome. After extraction with the RNeasy kit, about 0.45 to 1 ug of the RNA was reverse transcribed using random hexamers. TCRdb reanalysed the immunoSEQ multiplex PCR reads using MiXCR and keeps one entry per CDR3 protein. Here the sample spans over 150,000 distinct CDR3 sequences, 93% being singletons. Sequenced material: CD4+ T cells from PBMCs. The origin of the receptors is a human donor with multiple sclerosis.

The gene calls are TRBV12-3 or TRBV12-4 and TRBJ2-1, with 7 bases lining up with TRBD1. The CDR3 has 14 amino acids. V lost 6 bases to trimming and J lost 3 bases; unmatched junction nucleotides: 5. The CDR3, as DNA: TGTGCCAGCAGATCCGGGACAGACTACAATGAGCAGTTCTTC. It yields the protein CASRSGTDYNEQFF.

The V gene is TRBV12-3 or TRBV12-4, the J gene TRBJ1-1, with D uncertain. This CDR3 comprises 15 residues. V was trimmed by 5 bases and J by 0 bases, leaving 13 bases between them. CDR3 sequence reads: CASSPGGRMNTEAFF. The CDR3 coding sequence is TGTGCCAGCAGTCCAGGTGGCAGGATGAACACTGAAGCTTTCTTT.

The rearrangement joins TRBV10-3 to TRBJ2-7; 12 bases map to TRBD2. CDR3 length equals 15 residues. The germline CDR1 and CDR2 sequences are ENHRY and SYGVKD. V trimming: 7 bases; J trimming: 6 bases; junction bases outside the gene matches: 10. CDR3 sequence (DNA): TGTGCCATCAAGACAACTAGCGGGAGGAGTCCCGAGCAGTACTTC. Its translation is CAIKTTSGRSPEQYF.

The V gene is TRBV5-1, the J gene TRBJ2-5; perhaps D is TRBD1 or TRBD2 (6 bases each). Per germline, CDR1 SGHRS and CDR2 YFSETQ. The CDR3 covers 15 residues. V was trimmed by 2 bases and J by 4 bases, leaving 15 bases between them. CDR3: CASSLQGRGLETQYF. Here the CDR3 DNA reads TGCGCCAGCAGCTTACAGGGCCGGGGGTTAGAGACCCAGTACTTC.

The chain couples TRBV3-1 to TRBJ2-7; tentative D call: TRBD2 (5 bases). V gave up 1 base and J gave up 1 base, with 14 bases separating them. Germline lookup yields CDR1 LGHDT and CDR2 YNNKEL (reference sequence). The CDR3 is 16 residues long. The CDR3 DNA reads TGTGCCAGCAGCCAAGTAGGTGCAGGAGGTTCCTACGAGCAGTACTTC. This translates into CASSQVGAGGSYEQYF.

This sequence joins TRBV5-1 and TRBJ2-2; D might be TRBD2 (6 bases). V lost 4 bases, J lost 7 bases, and 20 bases lay in between. This CDR3 is 16 amino acids long. Germline values: CDR1 SGHRS, CDR2 YFSETQ. The CDR3 spells CASSPVLMDYGGELFF. CDR3 sequence (DNA): TGCGCCAGCAGCCCGGTGCTCATGGACTACGGCGGGGAGCTGTTTTTT.

The rearrangement links TRBV5-1 to TRBJ1-2, with D unclear. Germline values: CDR1 SGHRS, CDR2 YFSETQ. The CDR3 is 15 residues long. V lost 5 bases and J lost 6, with 20 bases in between. CDR3 residues: CASRDSDSLGDGYTF. The CDR3 DNA reads TGCGCCAGCAGAGATTCGGACTCCCTCGGGGATGGCTACACCTTC.

The chain carries TRBV18 and TRBJ2-5, with D perhaps TRBD1 (6 bases). The germline V gene has CDR1 KGHSH and CDR2 LQKENI. The CDR3 spans 14 residues. The V end was cut by 5 bases, the J end by 1 base, with 11 bases between. The CDR3 loop reads CASSGQQGQETQYF. The CDR3 nucleotides read TGTGCCAGCTCAGGACAACAGGGCCAAGAGACCCAGTACTTC.

V usage is TRBV19 and J usage is TRBJ2-1; 8 positions agree with TRBD2. Looked up from germline, CDR1 is LNHDA and CDR2 is SQIVND (reference sequence). V gave up 10 bases and J gave up 8 bases; unmatched junction bases: 10. The CDR3 covers 13 residues. The CDR3 is CATQRGGADEQFF. CDR3 bases: TGTGCCACCCAACGGGGGGGGGCCGATGAGCAGTTCTTC.

CDR3 amino acids: CASSLARGVATLKRGTDTQYF. The CDR3 DNA reads as TGTGCCAGCAGCTTGGCCAGGGGGGTAGCGACCCTAAAACGCGGCACAGATACGCAGTATTTT. The V and J genes are TRBV5-6 and TRBJ2-3, with D tentatively TRBD1 (7 bases). Trimming cost V 0 bases and J 1 base, with 27 bases left between them. The CDR3 has 21 amino acids. Germline CDR1 reads SGHDT; CDR2 reads YYEEEE.

This clonotype was detected only a few times. The chain is built from TRBV30 and TRBJ2-7; 10 nucleotides match TRBD1. Germline assignment: CDR1 GTSNPN and CDR2 SVGIG (reference sequence). Trimming removed 3 bases from V and 1 base from J; junction bases left unmatched: 6. This CDR3 has 15 amino acids. The CDR3 region has the DNA TGTGCCTGGAGGAAGGGACAGGGGATTTCCTACGAGCAGTACTTC. Its translation is CAWRKGQGISYEQYF.

V usage is TRBV19 and J usage is TRBJ1-2; D may be TRBD1 (5 bases). The CDR3 length is 13 residues. Per germline, CDR1 LNHDA and CDR2 SQIVND (reference sequence). With 7 bases removed from V and 3 bases from J, the gap between germline ends came to 12 bases. CDR3 in amino acids: CASTLGGDYGYTF. CDR3 sequence (DNA): TGTGCCAGTACTCTGGGAGGGGACTATGGCTACACCTTC.

The genes are TRBV11-2 and TRBJ1-2, with D unclear. The CDR3 sequence is 13 residues long. Looked up from germline, CDR1 is SGHAT and CDR2 is FQNNGV. V lost 5 bases to trimming and J lost 4 bases, with 11 bases between them. The chain's CDR3 is CASSRMSVYGYTF. Written as DNA, the CDR3 is TGTGCCAGCAGCCGAATGTCAGTCTATGGCTACACCTTC.

This chain uses TRBV19 with TRBJ1-6; TRBD1 agrees at 9 bases. The V gene's germline CDR1 is LNHDA and CDR2 SQIVND (reference sequence). CDR3 length: 15 amino acids. The trim removed 4 bases at V and 6 bases at J, leaving 4 bases unmatched. The CDR3 is CASSTWGQGNSPLHF. CDR3 bases: TGTGCCAGTAGTACCTGGGGACAGGGTAATTCACCCCTCCACTTT.

The chain joins TRBV19 to TRBJ2-5; D may be TRBD2 (5 bases). The CDR3 extends over 15 amino acids. Trimming left V 2 bases short and J 4 bases short, with 14 bases between. Germline V gene data show CDR1 as LNHDA and CDR2 as SQIVND (reference sequence). The CDR3 DNA is TGTGCCAGTAGTATATCCGGGATTGGAGGAGAGACCCAGTACTTC. Translated, it gives CASSISGIGGETQYF.

This chain joins TRBV28 and TRBJ1-5; TRBD1 aligns across 9 bases. The germline V gene has CDR1 MDHEN and CDR2 SYDVKM. After removal of 7 bases from V and 5 bases from J, the junction contained 6 bases not matched to a gene. The CDR3 loop spans 14 amino acids. The CDR3 DNA is TGTGCCAGCACCAAGGGACAGGGATATCAGCCCCAGCATTTT. Its protein is CASTKGQGYQPQHF.

The chain recombines TRBV27 with TRBJ1-2, with D unclear. The germline V gene has CDR1 MNHEY and CDR2 SMNVEV (reference sequence). The CDR3 totals 11 residues. Trimming took off 5 bases at V and 4 bases at J, with 5 bases between the two ends. CDR3 sequence reads: CASSPGYGYTF. CDR3 in DNA: TGTGCCAGCAGTCCCGGCTATGGCTACACCTTC.

A single count supports this clonotype. The rearrangement links TRBV4-1 to TRBJ1-1; TRBD1 might be the D (6 bases). Germline CDR1 and CDR2: MGHRA and YSYEKL. CDR3 length: 17 amino acids. The germline V and J ends were trimmed by 0 bases and 5 bases, with 19 bases remaining between them. CDR3 DNA sequence: TGCGCCAGCAGCCAAGATCCGGTACTTACGAGGGGGACTGAAGCTTTCTTT. It translates to CASSQDPVLTRGTEAFF.

The chain recombines TRBV29-1 with TRBJ1-3, with unresolved D. The CDR3 has 12 amino acids. The V gene's germline CDR1 is SQVTM and CDR2 ANQGSEA. The V end was cut by 7 bases, the J end by 4 bases, with 11 bases between. The DNA of the CDR3 is TGCAGCGCCGAACACGGGGGAAACACCATATATTTT. Its translation: CSAEHGGNTIYF.

The chain combines TRBV12-5 with TRBJ2-2; no definite D call. Germline CDR1 LGHNT, CDR2 FRNRAP. This CDR3 is 14 amino acids long. V lost 0 bases, J lost 0 bases, and 2 bases lay in between. As DNA, the CDR3 is TGTGCTAGTGGTTTGGTTCCGAACACCGGGGAGCTGTTTTTT. Amino acids: CASGLVPNTGELFF.

This sequence joins TRBV6-5 and TRBJ2-7; D is tentatively TRBD1 or TRBD2 (5 bases each). CDR3 length: 15 residues. V was shortened by 0 bases and J by 6 bases, with 15 bases between the two germline ends. Germline assignment: CDR1 MNHEY and CDR2 SVGAGI. The DNA for the CDR3 is TGTGCCAGCAGTTACTCGAGGTTTACCGGGGCCGAGCAGTACTTC. It encodes CASSYSRFTGAEQYF.

The chain joins TRBV20-1 to TRBJ1-5, with D hard to call. The CDR3 extends over 12 amino acids. CDR1 and CDR2 from the germline V gene are DFQATT and SNEGSKA (reference sequence). V shed 6 bases and J shed 3 bases, with 9 bases lying between them. The CDR3 sequence: CSASLPNQPQHF. Here the CDR3 DNA reads TGCAGTGCCAGTCTACCCAATCAGCCCCAGCATTTT.

The CDR3 DNA reads as TGTGCCAGCCGACTAGCGGGGGAACCCTACAATGAGCAGTTCTTC. It yields the protein CASRLAGEPYNEQFF. The V and J genes are TRBV19 and TRBJ2-1; the match to TRBD2 covers 12 bases. V was clipped by 9 bases and J by 2 bases; unmatched bases: 5. The CDR3 is 15 amino acids. Germline CDR1 LNHDA, CDR2 SQIVND (reference sequence).

CDR3 protein: CAWTDQGGNQPQHF. CDR3 nucleotide sequence: TGTGCCTGGACCGACCAGGGGGGCAATCAGCCCCAGCATTTT. The chain is built from TRBV30 and TRBJ1-5; TRBD1 agrees at 7 bases. This CDR3 spans 14 amino acids. Unmatched junction bases numbered 5, after V lost 4 bases and J lost 2 bases. Germline V lookup: CDR1 GTSNPN, CDR2 SVGIG (reference sequence).